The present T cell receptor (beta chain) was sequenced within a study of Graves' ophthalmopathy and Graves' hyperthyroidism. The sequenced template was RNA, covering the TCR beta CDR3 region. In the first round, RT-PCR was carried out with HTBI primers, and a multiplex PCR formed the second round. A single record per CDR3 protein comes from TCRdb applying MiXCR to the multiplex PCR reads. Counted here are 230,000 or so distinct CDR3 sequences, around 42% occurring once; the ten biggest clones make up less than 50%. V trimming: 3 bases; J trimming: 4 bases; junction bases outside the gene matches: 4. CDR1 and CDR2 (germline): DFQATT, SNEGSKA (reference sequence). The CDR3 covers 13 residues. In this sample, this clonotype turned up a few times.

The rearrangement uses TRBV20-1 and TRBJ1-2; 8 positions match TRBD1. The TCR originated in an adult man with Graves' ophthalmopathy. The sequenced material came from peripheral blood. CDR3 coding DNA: TGCAGTGCTAGTCAGGGGGCCCGCTATGGCTACACCTTC. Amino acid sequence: CSASQGARYGYTF.